Listed here is a single TCR beta chain. This entry is derived from a study of OX40 agonist ivuxolimab in advanced cancers. The method was immunoSEQ multiplex PCR; TCRdb's version includes in-frame clones alone and lacks a portion of them. The repertoire has about 20,000 clones, 84% of them found once; the top ten carry under 35%. Autoimmune disease history or systemic immunosuppression disqualified patients. Material: CD4+ or CD8+ T cells sorted from blood, obtained in a trial of the OX40 agonist ivuxolimab. The receptor comes from an adult with an advanced solid tumor such as melanoma, head and neck, liver or kidney cancer.

The CDR3 region has the DNA TGCGCCAGCAGTTCAATGTTAGGGGGGGCACATGAGCAGTTCTTC. It encodes CASSSMLGGAHEQFF. The chain recombines TRBV5-1 with TRBJ2-1, with D maybe TRBD2 (7 bases). Germline loops: CDR1 SGHRS, CDR2 YFSETQ. V was pared by 5 bases and J by 8 bases, with 20 bases between. The CDR3 spans 15 residues.